This paragraph reports one TCR beta chain. This sample is drawn from a study of shared clonotypes between healthy human individuals. The CDR3 extends over 18 amino acids. J gave up 4 bases and V 5 bases, and 9 bases lay outside the gene matches. CDR1 is SGHVS, CDR2 FQNEAQ, per germline. Naive CD8 cells lacked CD45RO, underwent positive selection for CCR7 and left out terminally differentiated effector memory CD45RA+ cells. Using immunoSEQ multiplex PCR, the repertoire was profiled, and TCRdb retains in-frame clones only, with some absent. The sample holds about 2.2 million clones, over 85% seen once. The chain employs TRBV7-8 and TRBJ2-1; 15 positions match TRBD2. The sample taken for sequencing was naive CD8+ T cells from PBMCs. The receptor was isolated from a young man in good health. Some clones in this sample may be carry-over from other donors' samples. CDR3 loop: CASSAGLAGGPPYNEQFF. The CDR3 DNA reads TGTGCCAGCAGCGCAGGACTAGCGGGAGGGCCCCCTTACAATGAGCAGTTCTTC.